The text below deals with one T cell receptor (beta chain). Its antigen is undetermined. The authors used about 600 ng of bulk tumor genomic DNA per sample as template. During surgery, several far-apart biopsies were obtained from every primary tumor. The patients were newly diagnosed with non-small cell lung cancer, had not been treated, and had curative surgery. All donors had received a new diagnosis of non-small cell lung cancer and were undergoing surgery with curative intent. These data originate in a study of immune heterogeneity within non-small cell lung tumors. Study-level information: Squamous cell carcinomas accounted for 4 of the tumors, non-squamous carcinomas for around 10, and 1 was not otherwise specified.

Notes on the study in general: Recurrence of the same dominant CDR3 beta clonotypes was seen across tumor sites within a patient, and site-unique high-frequency clones were present alongside them.

The TCR beta CDR3 region underwent multiplex PCR amplification with 32 V and 13 J primers. TCRdb re-called the multiplex PCR reads through MiXCR, storing one row per CDR3 protein. The repertoire holds 20,000 to 25,000 distinct CDR3 sequences, with 25% to 35% as singletons. CDR3 size: 15 residues. Germline CDR1 reads MNHEY; CDR2 reads SVGEGT. The germline V and J ends were trimmed by 0 bases and 4 bases, with 12 bases remaining between them. Input material: lung tumor tissue. This receptor was identified in a man between 40 and 49 years old with non-small cell lung cancer. This rearrangement joins TRBV6-2 or TRBV6-3 to TRBJ2-5; D is unresolved. The CDR3 spells CASSYSTTGRETQYF. In DNA, the CDR3 is TGTGCCAGCAGTTACTCCACTACTGGGCGAGAGACCCAGTACTTC.